This TCR beta chain was identified in a study of blood T cell repertoires in COVID-19. Background on the study: In each case, the material was cDNA or gDNA derived from T cells, B-cell-depleted T cells, or PBMCs.

Germline-derived CDR1 and CDR2 are SGHRS and YFSETQ. The CDR3 contains 15 residues. V was shortened by 4 bases and J by 6 bases, with 19 bases between the two germline ends. As processed by the authors: Estimation of nucleated cell counts relied on the amplification of reference gene primers. Data came from immunoSEQ multiplex PCR; TCRdb stores just in-frame clones and leaves some out. V and J calls and clone size are those listed in that table; D and trimming were worked out from the DNA. Of approximately 120,000 clones in the sample, about 87% were seen once. The sample consisted of peripheral blood. This TCR came from a woman between 50 and 59 years old with acute or convalescent COVID-19. The chain recombines TRBV5-1 with TRBJ1-2, with D unresolved. CDR3 DNA sequence: TGCGCCAGCAGCCCCTACGGGAGTTACTCCGATGGCTACACCTTC. It codes for CASSPYGSYSDGYTF.